Listed below are T cell receptor beta chains from one sample, sequenced in a study of OX40 agonist ivuxolimab in advanced cancers. Only in-frame clones appear in the TCRdb table, and some are missing; sequencing was by immunoSEQ multiplex PCR. The sample comprises 36,000 or so clones, 65% to 85% of which are singletons, and roughly a fifth rests with the top ten. The material sequenced was CD4+ or CD8+ T cells sorted from blood, taken in a trial of the OX40 agonist ivuxolimab. The source of these receptors is an adult with an advanced solid tumor such as melanoma, head and neck, liver or kidney cancer. The CDR3 runs from the conserved cysteine through the conserved F or W. The D gene is left open where the match is weak. A clone size is listed for some rows: how often the clone was seen (once, few, many), or a class if it is expanded.

V gene: TRBV21-1
D gene: .
clone size: .
J gene: TRBJ1-1
CDR3 protein: CASSPGDRVLFTEAFF
CDR3 DNA: TGTGCCAGCAGCCCGGGGGACAGGGTACTATTCACTGAAGCTTTCTTT

V gene: TRBV4-3
D gene: .
clone size: .
J gene: TRBJ1-1
CDR3 protein: CASSQDYPQGDEAFF
CDR3 DNA: TGCGCCAGCAGCCAAGATTACCCCCAGGGTGATGAAGCTTTCTTT

V gene: TRBV7-7
D gene: TRBD1
clone size: .
J gene: TRBJ1-1
CDR3 protein: CASSPPGQSNTEAFF
CDR3 DNA: TGTGCTAGCAGCCCGCCGGGACAGAGTAACACTGAAGCTTTCTTT

V gene: TRBV5-5
D gene: .
clone size: .
J gene: TRBJ1-2
CDR3 protein: CASSLGLLRGSNYGYTF
CDR3 DNA: TGTGCCAGCAGCTTGGGTCTTTTAAGGGGGTCTAACTATGGCTACACCTTC

V gene: TRBV6-5
D gene: .
clone size: .
J gene: TRBJ1-1
CDR3 protein: CASSPGRVTEAFF
CDR3 DNA: TGTGCCAGCAGCCCAGGGAGAGTAACTGAAGCTTTCTTT

V gene: TRBV9
D gene: .
clone size: .
J gene: TRBJ1-5
CDR3 protein: CASSPGGLGNQPQHF
CDR3 DNA: TGTGCCAGCAGCCCCGGGGGCCTGGGCAATCAGCCCCAGCATTTT

V gene: TRBV6-6
D gene: .
clone size: .
J gene: TRBJ1-4
CDR3 protein: CASSYEAEKLFF
CDR3 DNA: TGTGCCAGCAGTTATGAAGCGGAAAAACTGTTTTTT

V gene: TRBV4-2
D gene: .
clone size: .
J gene: TRBJ2-7
CDR3 protein: CASSIGAYEQYF
CDR3 DNA: TGTGCCAGCAGCATTGGGGCCTACGAGCAGTACTTC

V gene: TRBV9
D gene: .
clone size: .
J gene: TRBJ1-1
CDR3 protein: CASSAGYSTEAFF
CDR3 DNA: TGTGCCAGCAGCGCGGGGTACAGCACTGAAGCTTTCTTT

V gene: TRBV7-2
D gene: .
clone size: .
J gene: TRBJ1-6
CDR3 protein: CASSVGRGDSPLHF
CDR3 DNA: TGTGCCAGCAGCGTGGGACGAGGGGATTCACCCCTCCACTTT

V gene: TRBV27
D gene: TRBD1
clone size: .
J gene: TRBJ1-2
CDR3 protein: CASSPGTELYGYTF
CDR3 DNA: TGTGCCAGCAGCCCCGGGACAGAACTCTATGGCTACACCTTC

V gene: TRBV2
D gene: .
clone size: once
J gene: TRBJ1-1
CDR3 protein: CASSDGPGPNTEAFF
CDR3 DNA: TGTGCCAGCAGTGACGGACCGGGACCGAACACTGAAGCTTTCTTT

V gene: TRBV10-3
D gene: .
clone size: .
J gene: TRBJ2-1
CDR3 protein: CAISELVGTYEQFF
CDR3 DNA: TGTGCCATCAGTGAGTTGGTCGGGACCTATGAGCAGTTCTTC

V gene: TRBV27
D gene: .
clone size: .
J gene: TRBJ2-3
CDR3 protein: CATHKGADTQYF
CDR3 DNA: TGTGCCACTCACAAAGGGGCAGATACGCAGTATTTT

V gene: TRBV6-1
D gene: .
clone size: once
J gene: TRBJ2-3
CDR3 protein: CASSDEGLGTDTQYF
CDR3 DNA: TGTGCCAGCAGTGATGAGGGGCTGGGCACAGATACGCAGTATTTT

V gene: TRBV9
D gene: .
clone size: .
J gene: TRBJ2-2
CDR3 protein: CASSVGQGGNTGELFF
CDR3 DNA: TGTGCCAGCAGCGTAGGGCAGGGGGGTAACACCGGGGAGCTGTTTTTT

V gene: TRBV6-1
D gene: .
clone size: .
J gene: TRBJ1-2
CDR3 protein: CAAPGATNYGYTF
CDR3 DNA: TGTGCCGCTCCTGGGGCTACTAACTATGGCTACACCTTC

V gene: TRBV6-1
D gene: .
clone size: .
J gene: TRBJ2-7
CDR3 protein: CASSGAGPYEQYF
CDR3 DNA: TGTGCCAGCAGTGGTGCAGGGCCTTACGAGCAGTACTTC

V gene: TRBV2
D gene: TRBD2
clone size: few
J gene: TRBJ2-1
CDR3 protein: CASSPTPGLRTYNEQFF
CDR3 DNA: TGTGCCAGCAGTCCCACCCCGGGACTACGTACCTACAATGAGCAGTTCTTC

V gene: TRBV7-6
D gene: .
clone size: .
J gene: TRBJ2-7
CDR3 protein: CASSLDILPQYEQYF
CDR3 DNA: TGTGCCAGCAGCTTAGACATCCTCCCACAATACGAGCAGTACTTC

V gene: TRBV16
D gene: .
clone size: .
J gene: TRBJ1-2
CDR3 protein: CASSQYVTNYGYTF
CDR3 DNA: TGTGCCAGCAGCCAATATGTGACGAACTATGGCTACACCTTC

V gene: TRBV4-1
D gene: .
clone size: .
J gene: TRBJ1-2
CDR3 protein: CASSQDQGGLCGYTF
CDR3 DNA: TGCGCCAGCAGCCAAGATCAGGGTGGGCTCTGTGGCTACACCTTC